The entry below gives a single T cell receptor (beta chain) sequence along with its context. Its specificity is unknown. Clones were read by immunoSEQ multiplex PCR, and TCRdb kept only the in-frame ones, dropping some. Of fewer than 30,000 clones in the sample, 76% are singletons; the top ten hold approximately 15%. The data originate from a study of OX40 agonist ivuxolimab in advanced cancers. Study overall: At under 85% male, the cohort had a mean age of around 56 years, ranging from about 23 to 79. Study conclusions and caveats: CD4+ and CD8+ blood T cells expanded clonally by week 6 at 0.1 to 3.0 mg/kg.

The CDR3 has 14 residues. V was pared by 5 bases and J by 6 bases, with 16 bases between. The germline V gene encodes CDR1 MGHRA and CDR2 YSYEKL. The sample in question was CD4+ or CD8+ T cells sorted from blood, obtained in a trial of the OX40 agonist ivuxolimab. This sequence originates from an adult with an advanced solid tumor such as melanoma, head and neck, liver or kidney cancer. This chain links TRBV4-1 with TRBJ1-1, with D perhaps matching TRBD1 (6 bases). The CDR3 loop is CASSSDTGSAEAFF. The CDR3 DNA sequence: TGCGCCAGCAGCTCCGATACAGGGTCTGCTGAAGCTTTCTTT.